This entry features one T cell receptor (beta chain) sequence. This record comes from a study of control samples from healthy donors and cancer patients. The repertoire was sequenced with immunoSEQ multiplex PCR; TCRdb's copy has only in-frame clones and lacks some. The sample has roughly 79,000 clones; over 65% are singletons. V lost 3 bases, J lost 1 base, and 9 bases lay in between. This CDR3 region has 15 residues. Germline CDR1 and CDR2: LNHDA and SQIVND (reference sequence). The chain has TRBV19 and TRBJ2-2; D gene uncertain. The TCR was taken from a man over 45 in good health. Sample: blood. The CDR3 spells CASSITSLNTGELFF. DNA for the CDR3: TGTGCCAGTAGTATCACCAGCCTGAACACCGGGGAGCTGTTTTTT.